This T cell receptor beta chain was captured in a study of OX40 agonist ivuxolimab in advanced cancers. With regard to the full study: The costimulatory receptor OX40 (CD134) was targeted by ivuxolimab, a fully human IgG2 agonistic monoclonal antibody. The paper describes the monotherapy dose-escalation part (N ≈ 49 patients) of the phase I trial of ivuxolimab. The dose-escalation cohort was 82.7% male with a mean age of about 60 years, ranging from 23 to 79. Intravenous ivuxolimab was administered to patients every 2 weeks at six dose levels: 0.01, 0.1, 0.3, 1.5, 3 and 10 mg/kg. Of the roughly 52 dose-escalation patients, hepatocellular carcinoma was present in around 20, melanoma in some 15, renal cell carcinoma in 9 and head and neck cancer in 9. Peripheral TCRbeta sequencing was intended to test whether TCR sequence diversity was altered and clonal T-cell expansion was caused by ivuxolimab. Patients were allowed to have had prior anti-PD-1, anti-PD-L1 or anti-CTLA-4 therapy, and around 43% of the dose-escalation patients had been treated with checkpoint inhibitors. Partial responses were achieved by three dose-escalation patients, of whom one had hepatocellular carcinoma and two had cutaneous melanoma.

What the study reported, not specific to this receptor: At doses from 0.1 to 3.0 mg/kg, clonal expansion was seen in both CD4+ and CD8+ blood T cells between baseline and week 6. Low levels of normalized T-cell clonal expansion were also shown by some nonresponding patients. Which antigens the clonally expanded peripheral T cells were specific for was not determined. After ivuxolimab, CD8+ T cells had more expanded clones than CD4+ T cells on average. In the 0.1-3.0 mg/kg groups, partial responders were among the patients with the lowest normalized peripheral clonal expansion, particularly in CD8+ T cells.

The trial excluded patients who had a history of autoimmune disease or were on systemic immunosuppression. In every dose cohort, peripheral blood was drawn for TCR sequencing at baseline, cycle 4 day 1, and cycle 7 day 1. The samples were drawn from a first-in-human, open-label, multicenter phase I dose-escalation trial of ivuxolimab. The trial enrolled adults with locally advanced or metastatic head and neck squamous cell, hepatocellular, melanoma or renal cell carcinoma. CD4+ and CD8+ T cells were sorted separately from peripheral blood before TCR sequencing. To sequence the TCRbeta CDR3 region, genomic DNA was isolated from the sorted cells. The immunoSEQ Assay was used to sequence the TCRbeta CDR3 regions. TCRdb re-hosts the immuneACCESS table, in-frame sequences only. Its copies lack some clones; in the studies checked, an unresolved V gene accounts for under half of them, and the cause for the rest is not known. The sample yields about 93,000 clones; 94% were counted once. Clones ranked in the top ten supply around 2.8% of the sample.

From the cysteine through the phenylalanine, the CDR3 covers 11 amino acids. Only the CDR3 DNA is retained, 33 bases long and in frame from the first base. Concerning this clone itself: Its cognate antigen has yet to be identified. One base away there is no much larger clone; base qualities are not given.

The chain was built from TRBV21-1 and TRBJ1-2. TRBV21-1 is termed a pseudogene. Sequenced here: CD4+ or CD8+ T cells sorted from blood, sampled in a trial of the OX40 agonist ivuxolimab. The receptor was derived from an adult with an advanced solid tumor such as melanoma, head and neck, liver or kidney cancer. The sequence in DNA is TGTGCCAGCCCGGACGGGTATGGCTACACCTTC. Translation gives CASPDGYGYTF.